The 18 T cell receptor beta chains below were found in one sample sequenced in a study of cytomegalovirus exposure and HLA in healthy donors. Primers for the PCR totalled 60 Vbeta and 13 Jbeta. Sequenced by immunoSEQ multiplex PCR; TCRdb stores in-frame clones only, minus some. The data show about 210,000 clones, more than 75% seen once. Sequencing input: PBMCs. These receptors were obtained from a male donor in good health and CMV-seropositive.

This clone was seen only once. The V and J genes are TRBV7-2 and TRBJ2-1; 8 bases fit TRBD2. V was pared by 1 base and J by 3 bases, with 8 bases of the junction left unmatched. Germline V CDR1 and CDR2: SGHTA, FQGNSA. The CDR3 extends over 17 amino acids. The CDR3 spells CASSLVGGGTIYNEQFF. CDR3 sequence (DNA): TGTGCCAGCAGCTTAGTTGGCGGGGGGACGATCTACAATGAGCAGTTCTTC.

The rearrangement joins TRBV30 to TRBJ1-1; no reliable D call. This CDR3 contains 14 residues. Trimming took 5 bases from V and 2 from J, leaving 15 bases between them. Germline V gene sequence: CDR1 GTSNPN, CDR2 SVGIG (reference sequence). The CDR3 bases are TGTGCCTGGTGTGCTCACAGCGGTAACACTGAAGCTTTCTTT. Translated: CAWCAHSGNTEAFF.

This clone showed up just a few times. The chain employs TRBV9 and TRBJ1-4, with D possibly being TRBD1 (5 bases). The CDR3 sequence is 13 residues long. The V gene's germline CDR1 is SGDLS and CDR2 YYNGEE. Trimming pared 6 bases from V and 4 bases from J, leaving 10 bases between. The CDR3 protein is CASTGADNEKLFF. The CDR3 region has the DNA TGTGCCAGCACTGGGGCAGATAATGAAAAACTGTTTTTT.

V is TRBV6-5 and J is TRBJ1-5, with D possibly matching TRBD1 (6 bases). The CDR3 is 16 amino acids. Trimming shortened V by 6 bases and J by 6 bases, and 21 bases separated the two germline ends. Germline CDR1 reads MNHEY; CDR2 reads SVGAGI. The CDR3 bases are TGTGCCAGCAGATACACAGGGACCACAAACGGTCAGCCCCAGCATTTT. Translating gives CASRYTGTTNGQPQHF.

The chain has TRBV7-2 and TRBJ2-2, with D perhaps matching TRBD1 (5 bases). The ends were cut back, 5 bases at V and 1 base at J, with 8 bases in the middle. CDR3 size: 14 residues. The germline CDR1 and CDR2 sequences are SGHTA and FQGNSA. CDR3 sequence reads: CASSRGQNTGELFF. In DNA form, the CDR3 reads TGTGCCAGCAGCCGCGGACAGAACACCGGGGAGCTGTTTTTT.

This rearrangement joins TRBV7-2 to TRBJ1-1; 11 bases are shared with TRBD1. The V gene's germline CDR1 is SGHTA and CDR2 FQGNSA. The CDR3 runs 15 residues. V gave up 3 bases and J gave up 2 bases; unmatched junction bases: 2. CDR3 residues: CASSFRTGGNTEAFF. The CDR3 bases are TGTGCCAGCAGCTTCCGGACAGGGGGCAACACTGAAGCTTTCTTT.

The rearrangement uses TRBV9 and TRBJ2-5; TRBD1 might be the D (6 bases). Germline CDR1 reads SGDLS; CDR2 reads YYNGEE. The CDR3 is made up of 15 amino acids. Trimming took off 0 bases at V and 4 bases at J, with 13 bases between the two ends. DNA of the CDR3: TGTGCCAGCAGCGTAGCGCCAGGGGCGGGAGAGACCCAGTACTTC. It specifies CASSVAPGAGETQYF.

This clone was picked up a small number of times. V gene TRBV6-6 combines with J gene TRBJ1-5, with D maybe TRBD1 (6 bases). Germline V lookup: CDR1 MNHNY, CDR2 SVGAGI (reference sequence). This CDR3 has 14 amino acids. The ends were cut back, 6 bases at V and 5 bases at J, with 14 bases in the middle. The CDR3 coding sequence is TGTGCCAGCAGCTCATTACAGGGCGATCAGCCCCAGCATTTT. Translation gives CASSSLQGDQPQHF.

The genes are TRBV6-5 and TRBJ1-1, with D hard to call. This CDR3 region has 15 residues. V was shortened by 1 base and J by 1 base, with 10 bases between the two germline ends. Germline V gene data show CDR1 as MNHEY and CDR2 as SVGAGI. The CDR3 loop reads CASSYLVRRNTEAFF. The CDR3 DNA sequence: TGTGCCAGCAGTTACTTAGTTCGGAGGAACACTGAAGCTTTCTTT.

The chain carries TRBV4-1 and TRBJ2-1; D is unclear. This CDR3 has 15 amino acids. Trimming removed 1 base at V and 6 bases at J, with 13 bases between. In germline, CDR1 is MGHRA, CDR2 YSYEKL. CDR3 DNA sequence: TGCGCCAGCAGCCAAGCTAGAACTTTCTCCAATGAGCAGTTCTTC. It yields the protein CASSQARTFSNEQFF.

The rearrangement links TRBV4-3 to TRBJ2-1, with 7 bases lining up with TRBD2. Germline assignment: CDR1 LGHNA and CDR2 YSLEER. V lost 1 base and J lost 7; bases outside the gene matches: 4. The CDR3 has 14 residues. In DNA, the CDR3 is TGCGCCAGCAGCCAAGTCGGGGGGTGGAATGAGCAGTTCTTC. Its translation: CASSQVGGWNEQFF.

The rearrangement links TRBV28 to TRBJ1-1, with 7 bases matching TRBD1. Germline V CDR1 and CDR2: MDHEN, SYDVKM. Trimming took 6 bases from V and 6 from J; bases not matched to a gene: 4. CDR3 length equals 12 residues. CDR3 sequence: CASSLRGAEAFF. The CDR3 region has the DNA TGTGCCAGCAGCCTCAGGGGGGCTGAAGCTTTCTTT.

The chain links TRBV18 to TRBJ1-1, with no clear D. The CDR3 covers 13 residues. The ends were cut back, 3 bases at V and 1 base at J, with 6 bases in the middle. The germline V gene encodes CDR1 KGHSH and CDR2 LQKENI. CDR3: CASSPNGNTEAFF. The CDR3 region has the DNA TGTGCCAGCTCACCGAACGGGAACACTGAAGCTTTCTTT.

The chain is built from TRBV2 and TRBJ2-7, with a tentative D call TRBD1 (6 bases). The CDR3 extends over 15 amino acids. Trimming took 6 bases from V and 5 from J, leaving 20 bases between them. Germline CDR1 SNHLY, CDR2 FYNNEI. The CDR3 spells CASSGQLLGTNEQYF. The CDR3, as DNA: TGTGCCAGCAGCGGACAGCTCCTCGGGACCAACGAGCAGTACTTC.

The chain employs TRBV7-2 and TRBJ2-7; a possible D gene is TRBD1 (6 bases). CDR3 length: 14 residues. CDR1 is SGHTA and CDR2 is FQGNSA in the germline V gene. Between the trimmed V and J ends, which lost 5 bases and 7 bases, there was a span of 18 bases. In DNA, the CDR3 is TGTGCCAGCAGCGTCCGGGACACCATTTGGGAGCAGTACTTC. Translating it yields CASSVRDTIWEQYF. The entire variable domain, with the rest obtained from reference TRBV7-2 and TRBJ2-7, is as follows: GAGVSQSPSNKVTEKGKDVELRCDPISGHTALYWYRQSLGQGLEFLIYFQGNSAPDKSGLPSDRFSAERTGGSVSTLTIQRTQQEDSAVYLCASSVRDTIWEQYFGPGTRLTVT.

The chain joins TRBV19 to TRBJ1-1, with D uncertain. CDR1 is LNHDA and CDR2 is SQIVND in the germline V gene (reference sequence). V lost 7 bases to trimming and J lost 9 bases, with 18 bases between them. The CDR3 length is 13 residues. CDR3 protein: CASIEGRLDQAFF. For the CDR3, the DNA is TGTGCCAGTATAGAGGGTCGTTTGGATCAAGCTTTCTTT.

The sample holds a few counts of this clone. The chain is built from TRBV5-4 and TRBJ2-1; D might be TRBD1 (6 bases). This CDR3 comprises 13 residues. V lost 0 bases to trimming and J lost 8 bases, with 9 bases between them. Germline CDR1 SGHNT, CDR2 YYREEE (reference sequence). The CDR3 DNA is TGTGCCAGCAGCTTGGAGGGGGTTGATGAGCAGTTCTTC. Amino acid sequence: CASSLEGVDEQFF.

This clone was counted once. V gene TRBV6-5 combines with J gene TRBJ2-5; D remains unclear. The J call may be mistaken, given a closer DNA end match to TRBJ2-7. Germline values: CDR1 MNHEY, CDR2 SVGAGI. CDR3 length equals 16 residues. Here the CDR3 DNA reads TGTGCCAGCAGTTACTCGAGAGTCGGTAGATCCTACGAGCAGTACTTC. It codes for CASSYSRVGRSYEQYF.